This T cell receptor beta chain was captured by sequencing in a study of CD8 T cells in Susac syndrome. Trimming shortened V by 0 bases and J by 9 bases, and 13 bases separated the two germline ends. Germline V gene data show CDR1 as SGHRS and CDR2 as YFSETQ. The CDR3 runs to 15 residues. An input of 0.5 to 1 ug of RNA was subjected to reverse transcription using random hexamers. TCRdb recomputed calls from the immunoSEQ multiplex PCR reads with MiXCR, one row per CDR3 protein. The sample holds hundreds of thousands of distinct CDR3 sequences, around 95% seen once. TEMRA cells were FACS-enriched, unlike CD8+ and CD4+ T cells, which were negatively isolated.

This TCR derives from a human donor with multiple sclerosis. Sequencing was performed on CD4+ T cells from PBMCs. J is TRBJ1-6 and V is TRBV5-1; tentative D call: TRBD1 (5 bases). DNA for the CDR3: TGCGCCAGCAGCTTGGGTGGGGGGAAAGGTTCACCCCTCCACTTT. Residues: CASSLGGGKGSPLHF.